This T cell receptor beta chain was sequenced for a study of identical twins. With 4 bases clipped from V and 4 bases from J, the junction kept 8 bases outside the gene matches. The germline gives CDR1 MNHEY, CDR2 SVGAGI. The CDR3 has 18 residues. TCRdb independently ran MiXCR on the 5' RACE reads; one entry per CDR3 protein. The sample includes about 720,000 distinct CDR3 sequences, more than 6.5% of them seen just once. Whole-study findings and limits: Cord blood beta clonotypes present at high abundance carried fewer insertions; no such pattern appeared in memory repertoires. For out-of-frame beta sequences, excess twin sharing was weaker. Invariant MAIT and iNKT cells could partly confound zero-insertion analyses.

This clonotype has only a few counts. Its antigen remains unidentified. A further study also used this sample, focusing on yellow fever vaccine responses in identical twins.

The chain links TRBV6-5 to TRBJ2-3, with 16 nucleotides matching TRBD2. This clonotype originated in a woman under 30 in good health. The sample comprised PBMCs. The DNA of the CDR3 is TGTGCCAGCAGTTTTGGGACTAGCGGGGGGGTATCCTCAGATACGCAGTATTTT. Translation gives CASSFGTSGGVSSDTQYF.